This TCR beta chain was sequenced in a study of T cells in Graves' hyperthyroidism and ophthalmopathy. V was trimmed by 5 bases and J by 3 bases, leaving 17 bases between them. The CDR3 is made up of 17 amino acids. The germline V gene encodes CDR1 SGHAT and CDR2 FQNNGV. Study observations and caveats: Most clonotypes that expanded in the thyroid above 0.001 also showed up in blood.

Stability of Graves' hyperthyroidism was defined as absent ophthalmopathy progression within 18 months. Regions amplified from RNA transcripts were the TCR beta CDR3 regions. When the TCR CDR3 underwent first-round RT-PCR, the HTBI primer set was used. MiXCR was run by TCRdb on the multiplex PCR reads, yielding one entry per CDR3 protein. The sample has under 300,000 distinct CDR3 sequences, roughly 13% seen once. In its sample, this clonotype was seen many times. The antigen is unknown. The sequenced material came from blood. The chain uses TRBV11-2 and TRBJ1-6; no clear D gene. The clonotype originates from a woman aged 40-49 years with Graves' hyperthyroidism. CDR3 in amino acids: CASSHPPLRDYNSPLHF. CDR3 nucleotide sequence: TGTGCCAGCAGCCACCCCCCCCTAAGGGACTATAATTCACCCCTCCACTTT.